The rows below give T cell receptor beta chains drawn from one sample of a study of early T cells in non-severe SARS-CoV-2 infection. A single record per CDR3 protein comes from TCRdb applying MiXCR to the 5' RACE reads. The table shows about 50,000 distinct CDR3 sequences, with around 16% occurring only once. Sequences were derived from whole blood, sampled at baseline. Receptors originate from an adult who was a healthcare worker with PCR-confirmed SARS-CoV-2 infection or an uninfected control (not recorded which). Both conserved end residues are part of each CDR3. Each record gives: D gene, J gene, V gene, clone size, CDR3 DNA, CDR3 protein. The D gene is left open where the match is weak. Clone size is given for some rows only: seen once, a few or many times, or a class if the clone is expanded.

NA | TRBJ2-2 | TRBV4-2 | NA | TGTGCCAGCAGCCAGCCGGGAGCTTATACCGGGGAGCTGTTTTTT | CASSQPGAYTGELFF
TRBD1 | TRBJ2-5 | TRBV7-3 | NA | TGTGCCAGCAGCCCGACAGGGGGCGGAGAGACCCAGTACTTC | CASSPTGGGETQYF
TRBD1 | TRBJ1-4 | TRBV12-3/TRBV12-4 | many | TGTGCCAGCAGAACCGACAGGGGAGGTGAAAAACTGTTTTTT | CASRTDRGGEKLFF
NA | TRBJ1-3 | TRBV27 | NA | TGTGCCAGCAGTTTAGGGCTGAACTCTGGAAACACCATATATTTT | CASSLGLNSGNTIYF
NA | TRBJ2-5 | TRBV11-2 | NA | TGTGCCAGCAGCCGAGAGCGGCAAGAGACCCAGTACTTC | CASSRERQETQYF
NA | TRBJ2-6 | TRBV20-1 | many | TGCAGTGCTAGTCGTAGGTACTCTGGGGCCAACGTCCTGACTTTC | CSASRRYSGANVLTF
NA | TRBJ2-3 | TRBV28 | NA | TGTGCCAGCAGTTTGAGAGACGATACGCAGTATTTT | CASSLRDDTQYF
TRBD2 | TRBJ2-7 | TRBV2 | NA | TGTGCCAGCAGTGAAGTGCCAGCGGGGTACGAGCAGTACTTC | CASSEVPAGYEQYF
NA | TRBJ2-3 | TRBV14 | many | TGTGCCAGCAGCCAATCCCAGTTCACAGATACGCAGTATTTT | CASSQSQFTDTQYF
NA | TRBJ2-7 | TRBV4-1 | few | TGCGCCAGCAGCACCCGACAGGGACAGGTATTTCGCGGGAGCGAGCAGTACTTC | CASSTRQGQVFRGSEQYF
TRBD1 | TRBJ2-7 | TRBV20-1 | few | TGCAGTGCTAGAGATCCGGGACAGGGGCTGGGCGAGCAGTACTTC | CSARDPGQGLGEQYF
NA | TRBJ2-3 | TRBV29-1 | few | TGCAGCGTTGAAGTGGGCAGCAACACAGATACGCAGTATTTT | CSVEVGSNTDTQYF
TRBD1 | TRBJ2-4 | TRBV2 | NA | TGTGCCAGCAGTGCCGGGACAGGGCCAAACATTCAGTACTTC | CASSAGTGPNIQYF
TRBD1 | TRBJ2-7 | TRBV4-1 | NA | TGCGCCAGCAGCCAAGGACAGGGGGCTATCTACGAGCAGTACTTC | CASSQGQGAIYEQYF
NA | TRBJ2-5 | TRBV5-4 | NA | TGTGCCAGCAGCCCCCGGACGGACCAAGAGACCCAGTACTTC | CASSPRTDQETQYF
NA | TRBJ1-2 | TRBV3-1 | many | TGTGCCAGCAGCCAAGATCCAACTAAAGCGGGACAAATAGACTATGGCTACACCTTC | CASSQDPTKAGQIDYGYTF
TRBD2 | TRBJ2-1 | TRBV27 | few | TGTGCCAGCAGTCCGAGCGGGAGTATCTACAATGAGCAGTTCTTC | CASSPSGSIYNEQFF
NA | TRBJ2-7 | TRBV10-3 | NA | TGTGCCATCAGCCAACAGGACACCTACGAGCAGTACTTC | CAISQQDTYEQYF
NA | TRBJ2-1 | TRBV6-1 | few | TGTGCCAGCAGTTTTATGGAAAGCTCCTACAATGAGCAGTTCTTC | CASSFMESSYNEQFF
NA | TRBJ1-5 | TRBV6-6 | NA | TGTGCCAGCAGTTACGGGGGTGAAAATCAGCCCCAGCATTTT | CASSYGGENQPQHF
TRBD2 | TRBJ2-4 | TRBV20-1 | NA | TGCAGTGCTAAGGAAGCGGGAAAAAACATTCAGTACTTC | CSAKEAGKNIQYF
TRBD1 | TRBJ1-1 | TRBV11-2 | few | TGTGCCAGCAGCTTAGCGGGGACAGGGAGACGTGAAGCTTTCTTT | CASSLAGTGRREAFF
NA | TRBJ2-1 | TRBV20-1 | NA | TGCAGTGCTACCCGGGACACCTTAAATGAGCAGTTCTTC | CSATRDTLNEQFF
NA | TRBJ2-1 | TRBV15 | few | TGTGCCACCAGCAGAGATAAAGAACTGGGACAGTTCTTC | CATSRDKELGQFF
TRBD2 | TRBJ2-3 | TRBV13 | NA | TGTGCCAGCAGCTTGGGTCTAGCGGGAGGTTCGGCAGATACGCAGTATTTT | CASSLGLAGGSADTQYF
NA | TRBJ2-7 | TRBV9 | NA | TGTGCCAGCAGCAAACGGGACTCCTACGAGCAGTACTTC | CASSKRDSYEQYF
TRBD2 | TRBJ2-7 | TRBV5-1 | few | TGCGCCAGCAGCTTGGCCCCGTGGCGGGGGGGCGGAGTCTCCTACGAGCAGTACTTC | CASSLAPWRGGGVSYEQYF
NA | TRBJ1-2 | TRBV21-1 | NA | TGTGCCAGCAGCAAAGCGGGGACAGGGGGCTATGGCTACACCTTC | CASSKAGTGGYGYTF
TRBD1 | TRBJ1-1 | TRBV4-1 | many | TGCGCCAGCAGCCAACCTTGGACAGGGTCGAACACTGAAGCTTTCTTT | CASSQPWTGSNTEAFF
NA | TRBJ1-2 | TRBV6-6 | NA | TGTGCCAGCAGTTACGGTCAGGGAACCCTTTATGGCTACACCTTC | CASSYGQGTLYGYTF
TRBD2 | TRBJ2-7 | TRBV28 | few | TGTGCCAGCAGTATTGGTGGGAGGGCGACCTACGAGCAGTACTTC | CASSIGGRATYEQYF
NA | TRBJ2-1 | TRBV5-5 | NA | TGTGCCAGCAGCCTGGGTGCGGGCTCCTACAATGAGCAGTTCTTC | CASSLGAGSYNEQFF
NA | TRBJ2-7 | TRBV3-1 | few | TGTGCCAGCAGCTTAAGGCAGATGGGCCACTACGAGCAGTACTTC | CASSLRQMGHYEQYF
TRBD2 | TRBJ2-7 | TRBV5-1 | NA | TGCGCCAGCAGGCGGACTAGCGGGAGGCCCTCCTACGAGCAGTACTTC | CASRRTSGRPSYEQYF
NA | TRBJ2-1 | TRBV28 | few | TGTGCCAACAAGATACTCGGGAGCATGGATGAGCAGTTCTTC | CANKILGSMDEQFF
TRBD1 | TRBJ1-5 | TRBV2 | many | TGTGCCAGCAGTTCGGACAGGGTGAATCAGCCCCAGCATTTT | CASSSDRVNQPQHF